This T cell receptor beta chain derives from a study of T cells in Graves' hyperthyroidism and ophthalmopathy. Germline loops: CDR1 GTSNPN, CDR2 SVGIG (reference sequence). Trimming took 2 bases from V and 2 from J, leaving 17 bases between them. CDR3 length: 16 amino acids. This clonotype has a handful of counts. TCR beta CDR3 regions were amplified from RNA transcripts. When the TCR CDR3 underwent first-round RT-PCR, the HTBI primer set was used. In TCRdb, the multiplex PCR reads were re-called with MiXCR into one record per CDR3 protein. In the table there are more than 300,000 distinct CDR3 sequences, 11% to 15% of which are singletons.

The sequence was collected from a woman aged 30 to 39 with Graves' hyperthyroidism. This chain uses TRBV30 with TRBJ2-3; a possible D gene is TRBD2 (5 bases). Sequenced material: blood. The CDR3 loop is CAWSLGLAGLTDTQYF. DNA for the CDR3: TGTGCCTGGAGTCTTGGACTTGCGGGCCTCACAGATACGCAGTATTTT.